Included here is one TCR beta chain sequence, with context. This specimen comes from a study of blood T cell repertoires in COVID-19. Study context: Some COVID-19 samples were acute and others convalescent; all came from the United States, Italy and Spain. Sources were T cells, B-cell-depleted T cells, or PBMCs; the material itself was cDNA or gDNA.

This CDR3 comprises 14 residues. The V and J ends lost 2 bases and 2 bases respectively, with 10 bases between them. Germline V lookup: CDR1 MNHNY, CDR2 SVGAGI (reference sequence). Original analysis: Estimates of nucleated cell counts were drawn from the amplification of reference gene primers. Sequencing was performed with immunoSEQ multiplex PCR; in TCRdb, only in-frame clones are kept and a portion is missing. Clone size and the V and J calls come from that table; the DNA yielded D and trimming. The sample records around 59,000 clones, more than 60% being singletons. The TCR sequence derives from a woman aged 50 to 60 with active or convalescent COVID-19. The chain recombines TRBV6-6 with TRBJ2-7; TRBD1 is a possible D gene (6 bases). The sample consisted of peripheral blood. CDR3 sequence: CASSYGGRAYEQYF. In DNA, the CDR3 is TGTGCCAGCAGTTACGGGGGCAGGGCCTACGAGCAGTACTTC.